These 22 T cell receptor beta chains originate from one sample sequenced in a study of regulatory T cells in long-lasting Graves disease. Time point meaning: newly diagnosed GD, antithyroid drugs for less than 3 months. PBMC-extracted RNA yielded the TCR library. Libraries of TCR beta came from iRepertoire HTBI primers plus Arm-PCR of CDR3 regions. One entry per CDR3 protein results from TCRdb running MiXCR on the multiplex PCR reads. Of about 540,000 distinct CDR3 sequences listed, about 14% are singletons. The sample was also linked to a second study, of T cells in Graves' hyperthyroidism and ophthalmopathy.

Sequenced here: peripheral blood mononuclear cells (PBMCs), sampled at new diagnosis, from a patient treated with antithyroid drugs. The source is a man aged 25 to 40 with Graves disease.

The table lists this clonotype with a few counts. The chain joins TRBV19 to TRBJ2-2, with D possibly being TRBD1 or TRBD2 (5 bases each). CDR1 is LNHDA, CDR2 SQIVND, per germline (reference sequence). The V end was cut by 10 bases, the J end by 3 bases, with 24 bases between. The CDR3 runs 17 residues. CDR3 region: CAKGREKRPKDTGELFF. The CDR3 bases are TGTGCCAAAGGCAGGGAGAAGCGGCCTAAGGACACCGGGGAGCTGTTTTTT.

This clonotype was seen more than once but under ten times. The rearrangement joins TRBV12-3 or TRBV12-4 to TRBJ2-1; D remains unclear. The CDR3 spans 16 residues. With 4 bases removed from V and 0 bases from J, the gap between germline ends came to 13 bases. The CDR3 reads CASSSSGPLSYNEQFF. The CDR3 DNA sequence: TGTGCCAGCAGTTCCTCGGGCCCGCTCTCCTACAATGAGCAGTTCTTC.

This clonotype was picked up many times. Here the CDR3 DNA reads TGCAGCGTTGAACGGCTAGCGGGAGGGGGCTCCTACAATGAGCAGTTCTTC. The encoded protein is CSVERLAGGGSYNEQFF. The V call is TRBV29-1, the J call TRBJ2-1, with 12 bases fitting TRBD2. The CDR3 loop spans 17 amino acids. The germline CDR1 and CDR2 sequences are SQVTM and ANQGSEA. The ends lost 2 bases at V and 0 bases at J; junction bases unmatched: 5.

At least ten counts were recorded for this clonotype. The chain is built from TRBV13 and TRBJ2-7; TRBD1 matches 7 bases. The CDR3 is 15 amino acids. Trimming at V came to 3 bases and at J to 0 bases, leaving 5 bases not matched to a gene. Germline V CDR1 and CDR2: PRHDT, FYEKMQ (reference sequence). DNA for the CDR3: TGTGCCAGCAGCTTCGGGACAGCCACCTCCTACGAGCAGTACTTC. This translates into CASSFGTATSYEQYF.

The rearrangement joins TRBV5-1 to TRBJ2-2; D gene unclear. The ends were cut back, 0 bases at V and 0 bases at J, with 6 bases in the middle. Germline CDR1 is SGHRS and CDR2 is YFSETQ. The CDR3 loop spans 15 amino acids. The CDR3 region is CASSLGRPNTGELFF. In DNA form, the CDR3 reads TGCGCCAGCAGCTTGGGCAGGCCGAACACCGGGGAGCTGTTTTTT.

At least ten counts were recorded for this clonotype. The gene calls are TRBV11-2 and TRBJ2-1; no reliable D call. The CDR3 has 12 amino acids. Trimming took off 2 bases at V and 8 bases at J, with 7 bases between the two ends. The germline gives CDR1 SGHAT, CDR2 FQNNGV. For the CDR3, the DNA is TGTGCCAGCAGCTTATGGGGTGATGAGCAGTTCTTC. This translates into CASSLWGDEQFF.

In its sample, this clonotype was seen many times. The rearrangement links TRBV20-1 to TRBJ1-2; D possibly corresponds to TRBD1 (6 bases). The CDR3 totals 13 residues. The germline CDR1 and CDR2 sequences are DFQATT and SNEGSKA (reference sequence). V lost 6 bases and J lost 8, with 19 bases in between. CDR3 in amino acids: CSASSGGARGYTF. The CDR3 bases are TGCAGTGCCTCCTCCGGGGGGGCGCGGGGCTACACCTTC.

At least ten counts were recorded for this clonotype. The chain is built from TRBV6-6 and TRBJ1-1; D is unresolved. This CDR3 has 12 amino acids. Trimming stripped 0 bases from V and 7 bases from J, with 6 bases between. Germline loops: CDR1 MNHNY, CDR2 SVGAGI (reference sequence). In DNA, the CDR3 is TGTGCCAGCAGTTACTCGAGTCGTGAAGCTTTCTTT. It codes for CASSYSSREAFF.

The sample holds many counts of this clonotype. This chain joins TRBV20-1 and TRBJ1-2, with D possibly TRBD1 on 6 matching bases. CDR3 size: 14 residues. CDR1 is DFQATT and CDR2 is SNEGSKA in the germline V gene (reference sequence). V dropped 0 bases and J dropped 6 bases, with 14 bases sitting between them. Here the CDR3 reads CSARDRGGRDGYTF. DNA for the CDR3: TGCAGTGCTAGAGATAGGGGGGGGAGAGATGGCTACACCTTC.

This clonotype was observed many times. The V call is TRBV7-2, the J call TRBJ2-1; D might be TRBD1 (5 bases). Germline assignment: CDR1 SGHTA and CDR2 FQGNSA. V lost 3 bases and J 9 bases, leaving 15 bases between the germline ends. The CDR3 is 14 residues long. This chain's CDR3 is CASSLGLWVGEQFF. CDR3 DNA sequence: TGTGCCAGCAGCTTGGGGCTTTGGGTCGGTGAGCAGTTCTTC. Filled out from reference TRBV7-2 and TRBJ2-1, the complete variable domain reads GAGVSQSPSNKVTEKGKDVELRCDPISGHTALYWYRQSLGQGLEFLIYFQGNSAPDKSGLPSDRFSAERTGGSVSTLTIQRTQQEDSAVYLCASSLGLWVGEQFFGPGTRLTVL.

This clonotype was seen many times. V is TRBV6-1 and J is TRBJ1-2; 7 nucleotides line up with TRBD1. V was pared by 2 bases and J by 5 bases, with 8 bases of the junction left unmatched. Germline CDR1 reads MNHNS; CDR2 reads SASEGT. The CDR3 spans 15 residues. The CDR3 loop is CASSETGVGIYGYTF. DNA of the CDR3: TGTGCCAGCAGTGAAACAGGGGTGGGGATTTATGGCTACACCTTC.

The rearrangement links TRBV10-3 to TRBJ2-5; TRBD2 might be the D (6 bases). This CDR3 spans 15 amino acids. CDR1 and CDR2 (germline): ENHRY, SYGVKD. Between the trimmed V and J ends, which lost 3 bases and 5 bases, there was a span of 16 bases. As DNA, the CDR3 is TGTGCCATCAGTGAAGCGGCAGGAGGGCGGGAGACCCAGTACTTC. It encodes CAISEAAGGRETQYF.

This clonotype turned up a few times. This chain connects TRBV9 to TRBJ2-1; D might be TRBD2 (6 bases). Between the trimmed V and J ends, which lost 3 bases and 3 bases, there was a span of 22 bases. CDR1 SGDLS and CDR2 YYNGEE come from the germline V gene. The CDR3 spans 18 residues. The CDR3 spells CASSGALIFRGIYNEQFF. The CDR3 DNA sequence: TGTGCCAGCAGCGGAGCCCTCATTTTTCGCGGGATCTACAATGAGCAGTTCTTC.

This clonotype was counted ten times or more. This rearrangement joins TRBV20-1 to TRBJ2-7; 13 nucleotides align to TRBD2. Germline lookup yields CDR1 DFQATT and CDR2 SNEGSKA (reference sequence). Trimming cost V 4 bases and J 4 bases; bases outside gene matches: 19. The CDR3 spans 19 residues. The CDR3 here is CSATGVGLAGVGSEYEQYF. In nucleotides, the CDR3 is TGCAGTGCTACCGGGGTCGGACTAGCGGGAGTCGGCTCGGAATACGAGCAGTACTTC.

In this sample, this clonotype turned up a few times. The rearrangement uses TRBV4-1 and TRBJ1-3; tentatively, D is TRBD1 (6 bases). CDR1 MGHRA and CDR2 YSYEKL come from the germline V gene. Trimming took off 2 bases at V and 4 bases at J, with 12 bases between the two ends. The CDR3 length is 15 residues. The CDR3 loop is CASSQIQGSGNTIYF. CDR3 nucleotides: TGCGCCAGCAGCCAAATACAGGGATCCGGAAACACCATATATTTT.

On this clonotype: The CDR3 does not close with the conserved phenylalanine or tryptophan, likely indicating a read error. The gene calls are TRBV11-2 and TRBJ2-2; 8 bases match TRBD1. The CDR3 has 18 residues. Germline assignment: CDR1 SGHAT and CDR2 FQNNGV. The V segment lost 2 bases and the J segment 1 base; nucleotides outside the gene matches: 9. The CDR3 DNA follows: TGTGCCAGCAGCTTAAGGCCCTTCAGGGGGCGGAACACCGGGGAGCTGTTTTCT. This gives the protein CASSLRPFRGRNTGELFS.

This clonotype was recorded at least ten times. The chain is built from TRBV12-3 or TRBV12-4 and TRBJ2-1; no firm D call. V was pared by 3 bases and J by 0 bases, with 18 bases between. CDR3 size: 18 residues. The DNA for the CDR3 is TGTGCCAGCAGTTTTTATCCCTCCCGCTTTCGCTCCTACAATGAGCAGTTCTTC. Translated: CASSFYPSRFRSYNEQFF.

This clonotype was observed at least ten times. One end of the junction is discordant with germline, which a read error may explain. The J gene is TRBJ1-5, the V gene TRBV20-1, with a weak D call TRBD1 (6 bases). Germline V gene lookup returns CDR1 DFQATT and CDR2 SNEGSKA (reference sequence). This CDR3 has 13 amino acids. The CDR3 loop reads CSASGDINHPQHF. CDR3 nucleotide sequence: TGCAGTGCTAGCGGGGACATAAATCATCCCCAGCATTTT.

This clonotype appeared many times. The chain uses TRBV30 and TRBJ1-1; no definite D call. V was trimmed by 1 base and J by 7 bases, leaving 10 bases between them. Germline V gene data show CDR1 as GTSNPN and CDR2 as SVGIG (reference sequence). The CDR3 is 12 amino acids. The CDR3: CAWSEGVGEAFF. CDR3 bases: TGTGCCTGGAGTGAGGGAGTGGGTGAAGCTTTCTTT.

The chain links TRBV4-1 to TRBJ2-7; D is unresolved. The CDR3 covers 16 residues. Germline V gene sequence: CDR1 MGHRA, CDR2 YSYEKL. V lost 0 bases to trimming and J lost 4 bases, with 16 bases between them. The CDR3 is CASSQDQTYSLYEQYF. The CDR3 DNA reads TGCGCCAGCAGCCAAGACCAAACTTATTCCTTGTACGAGCAGTACTTC.

As for this clonotype: A clone one base away is much larger, so this may be a read error. The chain couples TRBV12-3 or TRBV12-4 to TRBJ2-3, with 7 positions matching TRBD1. The CDR3 is 14 amino acids. The CDR3 coding sequence is TGTGCCAGCAGATCCTCCTCCCGGACAGGTACGCAGTATTTT. The encoded protein is CASRSSSRTGTQYF.

The rearrangement links TRBV5-1 to TRBJ2-7, with D tentatively TRBD1 (6 bases). The germline V gene has CDR1 SGHRS and CDR2 YFSETQ. V lost 1 base to trimming and J lost 10 bases, with 15 bases between them. The CDR3 extends over 13 amino acids. CDR3 in DNA: TGCGCCAGCAGCTTGACAGGGTACGGCGACCAGTACTTC. Protein sequence: CASSLTGYGDQYF.